Presented here are 4 T cell receptor beta chains from one specimen sequenced in a study of T cells in tumors after PD-1 blockade. Profiled with immunoSEQ multiplex PCR; TCRdb holds only in-frame clones, not every one. In the table there are about 33,000 clones, 78% of which are singletons. The sample consisted of PBMCs, taken before anti-PD-1 treatment. The receptor set was obtained from a human donor with basal cell carcinoma.

The chain is built from TRBV12-2 and TRBJ1-4; TRBD1 is the table's D call, not checked against the DNA. TRBV12-2 is described as a pseudogene. This CDR3 is built from 16 residues. The CDR3 loop is CASRQRQFATNEKLFF. In nucleotides, the CDR3 is TGTGCAAGTCGCCAGAGACAGTTTGCAACTAATGAAAAACTGTTTTTT.

V usage is TRBV7-2 and J usage is TRBJ2-1; D unclear. CDR3 length equals 15 residues. Trimming shortened V by 5 bases and J by 0 bases, and 11 bases separated the two germline ends. Per the germline V gene, CDR1 is SGHTA and CDR2 is FQGNSA. CDR3 nucleotides: TGTGCCAGCAGCGCAAGTCTGAGCTCCTACAATGAGCAGTTCTTC. Translated, it gives CASSASLSSYNEQFF.

The chain links TRBV2 to TRBJ2-1; 8 bases map to TRBD2. This CDR3 contains 15 residues. Trimming at V came to 4 bases and at J to 8 bases, leaving 10 bases not matched to a gene. Germline CDR1 and CDR2: SNHLY and FYNNEI. CDR3 region: CASSVRGTSRDEQFF. CDR3 in DNA: TGTGCCAGCAGTGTCCGGGGGACTAGTCGCGATGAGCAGTTCTTC.

The J gene is TRBJ2-7, the V gene TRBV27; D perhaps matches TRBD2 (7 bases). Between the trimmed V and J ends, which lost 8 bases and 4 bases, there was a span of 21 bases. CDR1 and CDR2 (germline): MNHEY, SMNVEV (reference sequence). The CDR3 sequence is 15 residues long. This chain's CDR3 is CASSSRGEGRYEQYF. In DNA, the CDR3 is TGTGCCAGCTCCAGTAGGGGGGAGGGCCGGTACGAGCAGTACTTC.